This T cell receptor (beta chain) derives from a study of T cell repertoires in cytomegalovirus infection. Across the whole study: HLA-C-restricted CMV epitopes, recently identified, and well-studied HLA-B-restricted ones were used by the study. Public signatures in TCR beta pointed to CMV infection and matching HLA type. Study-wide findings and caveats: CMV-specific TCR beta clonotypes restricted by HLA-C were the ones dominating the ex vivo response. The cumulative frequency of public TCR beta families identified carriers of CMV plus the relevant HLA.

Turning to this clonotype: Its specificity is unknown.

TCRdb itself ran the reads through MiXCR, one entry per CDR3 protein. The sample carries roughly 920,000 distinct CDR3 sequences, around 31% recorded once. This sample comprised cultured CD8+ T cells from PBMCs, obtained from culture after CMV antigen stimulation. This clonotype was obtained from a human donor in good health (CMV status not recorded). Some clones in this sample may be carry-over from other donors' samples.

This chain's CDR3 is CSTARRVGMRNQPQHF. Written as DNA, the CDR3 is TGCAGTACTGCCCGGAGGGTGGGGATGCGCAATCAGCCCCAGCATTTT. The chain recombines TRBV20-1 with TRBJ1-5, with D uncertain. Germline values: CDR1 DFQATT, CDR2 SNEGSKA (reference sequence). V shed 8 bases and J shed 2 bases, with 22 bases lying between them. The CDR3 is 16 amino acids.